Below, one T cell receptor (beta chain) is given with its context. The data belong to a study of T cell responses to AZD1222 COVID-19 vaccine. Some clones are missing from TCRdb's copy, which holds only in-frame ones; the method was immunoSEQ multiplex PCR. The repertoire holds about 110,000 clones, with roughly 90% as singletons. Germline V gene sequence: CDR1 MNHEY, CDR2 SMNVEV (reference sequence). V lost 3 bases and J 7 bases, leaving 4 bases between the germline ends. This CDR3 has 12 residues. The clonotype comes from an adult in good health. This chain joins TRBV27 and TRBJ1-6; D gene uncertain. Sequenced here: peripheral blood, sampled on day 0 of MenACWY control vaccination. CDR3 region: CASSFLNSPLHF. The CDR3, as DNA: TGTGCCAGCAGTTTCTTAAATTCACCCCTCCACTTT.